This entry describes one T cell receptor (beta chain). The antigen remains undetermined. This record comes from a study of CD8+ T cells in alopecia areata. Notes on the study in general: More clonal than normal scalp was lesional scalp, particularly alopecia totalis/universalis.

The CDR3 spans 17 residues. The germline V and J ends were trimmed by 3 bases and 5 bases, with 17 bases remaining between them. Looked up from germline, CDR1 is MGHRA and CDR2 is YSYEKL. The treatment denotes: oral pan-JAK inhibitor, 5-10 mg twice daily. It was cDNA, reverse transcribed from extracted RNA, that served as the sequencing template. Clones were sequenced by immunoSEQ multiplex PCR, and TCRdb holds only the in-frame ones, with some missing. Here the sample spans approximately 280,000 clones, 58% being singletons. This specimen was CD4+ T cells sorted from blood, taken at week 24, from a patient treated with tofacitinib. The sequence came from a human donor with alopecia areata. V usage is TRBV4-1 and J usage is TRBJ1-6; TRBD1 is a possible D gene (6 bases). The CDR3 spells CASSQLFRGPDNSPLHF. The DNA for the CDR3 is TGCGCCAGCAGCCAGTTATTCAGGGGCCCCGATAATTCACCCCTCCACTTT.